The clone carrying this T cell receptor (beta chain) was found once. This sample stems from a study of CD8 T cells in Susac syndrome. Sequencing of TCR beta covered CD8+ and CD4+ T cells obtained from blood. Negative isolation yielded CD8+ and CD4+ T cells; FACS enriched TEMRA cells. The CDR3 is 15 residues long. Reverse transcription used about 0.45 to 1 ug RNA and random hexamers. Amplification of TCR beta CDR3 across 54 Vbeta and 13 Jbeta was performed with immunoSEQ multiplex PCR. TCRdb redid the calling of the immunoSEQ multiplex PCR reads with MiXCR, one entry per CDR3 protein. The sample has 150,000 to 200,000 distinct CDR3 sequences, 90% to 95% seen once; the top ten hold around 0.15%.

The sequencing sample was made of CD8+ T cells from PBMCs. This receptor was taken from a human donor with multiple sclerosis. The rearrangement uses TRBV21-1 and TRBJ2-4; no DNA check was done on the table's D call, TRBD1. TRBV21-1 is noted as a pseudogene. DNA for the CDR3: TGTGCCAGCCCCCCAGACCCCGGACACCTAAACATTCAGTACTTC. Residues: CASPPDPGHLNIQYF.